Listed below are T cell receptor beta chains from one sample, sequenced in a study of OX40 agonist ivuxolimab in advanced cancers. The repertoire was sequenced with immunoSEQ multiplex PCR; TCRdb's copy has only in-frame clones and lacks some. The profile shows roughly 90,000 clones, around nine tenths of them singletons. The specimen comprised CD4+ or CD8+ T cells sorted from blood, sampled in a trial of the OX40 agonist ivuxolimab. The receptors derive from an adult with an advanced solid tumor such as melanoma, head and neck, liver or kidney cancer. CDR3s include the opening cysteine and the closing phenylalanine or tryptophan. Each record gives: D gene, clone size, V gene, J gene, CDR3 protein, CDR3 DNA. A D gene is named only where the DNA matches it firmly. Some rows have no size entry. The others give once, few or many, or a class for an expanded clone.

>TRBD1|-|TRBV6-6|TRBJ1-2
CASSRTGTYGYTF
TGTGCCAGCTCACGGACAGGGACTTATGGCTACACCTTC
>TRBD2|-|TRBV19|TRBJ2-1
CATRVGLAGGNSYNEQFF
TGTGCCACCCGAGTTGGACTAGCGGGAGGGAACTCCTACAATGAGCAGTTCTTC
>-|-|TRBV10-3|TRBJ1-5
CATASKQGSNQPQHF
TGTGCCACCGCCTCTAAACAGGGTTCCAATCAGCCCCAGCATTTT
>-|-|TRBV7-9|TRBJ2-5
CASSFSAEETQYF
TGTGCCAGCAGCTTTAGCGCTGAAGAGACCCAGTACTTC
>-|-|TRBV11-2|TRBJ2-7
CASSLASGASSEQYF
TGTGCCAGCAGCTTAGCCTCGGGGGCTTCCTCCGAGCAGTACTTC
>-|-|TRBV5-4|TRBJ2-3
CASSLDSRGTDTQYF
TGTGCCAGCAGCTTGGACAGCAGAGGCACAGATACGCAGTATTTT
>-|-|TRBV10-1|TRBJ1-3
CASSGSQGEGAGNTIYF
TGCGCCAGCAGTGGATCCCAGGGCGAAGGTGCTGGAAACACCATATATTTT
>-|few|TRBV20-1|TRBJ1-1
CSAKQIPVAFF
TGCAGTGCTAAACAGATTCCGGTAGCTTTCTTT
>TRBD1|-|TRBV6-5|TRBJ2-7
CASRRRRDRAYEQYF
TGTGCCAGCAGGCGTCGCCGGGACAGGGCCTACGAGCAGTACTTC
>-|-|TRBV5-1|TRBJ2-6
CASQAGIGANVLTF
TGCGCCAGCCAGGCTGGGATCGGGGCCAACGTCCTGACTTTC
>-|-|TRBV2|TRBJ2-1
CASSGLLSSYNEQFF
TGTGCCAGCAGTGGACTCCTCAGCTCCTACAATGAGCAGTTCTTC
>TRBD2|-|TRBV7-2|TRBJ2-7
CASSPHRFSGVVYEQYF
TGTGCCAGCAGTCCTCACCGGTTTAGCGGGGTGGTCTACGAGCAGTACTTC
>-|-|TRBV13|TRBJ1-3
CASSSAVGGRTGNTIYF
TGTGCCAGCAGCTCCGCTGTGGGGGGCCGGACTGGAAACACCATATATTTT
>-|-|TRBV28|TRBJ1-2
CASSLIVSANYGYTF
TGTGCCAGCAGTTTAATCGTGTCCGCTAACTATGGCTACACCTTC
>TRBD1|once|TRBV27|TRBJ1-4
CASSLLRTGPNEKLFF
TGTGCCAGCAGTTTGCTTCGGACAGGGCCTAATGAAAAACTGTTTTTT
>-|-|TRBV28|TRBJ2-3
CASSSRTPPTDTQYF
TGTGCCAGCAGTTCAAGGACTCCCCCCACAGATACGCAGTATTTT
>-|few|TRBV30|TRBJ1-5
CAASQGRGQPQHF
TGTGCCGCCTCCCAGGGTAGGGGTCAGCCCCAGCATTTT
>TRBD2|-|TRBV5-1|TRBJ2-7
CASSSGLGTYEQYF
TGCGCCAGCAGCTCTGGACTAGGAACTTACGAGCAGTACTTC
>TRBD1|-|TRBV29-1|TRBJ2-7
CSVEEGQVEQYF
TGCAGCGTTGAAGAAGGACAGGTCGAGCAGTACTTC
>TRBD1|once|TRBV5-1|TRBJ1-1
CASSGGQDTEAFF
TGCGCCAGCAGCGGGGGACAGGACACTGAAGCTTTCTTT
>-|-|TRBV28|TRBJ1-4
CASSFSPATNEKLFF
TGTGCCAGCAGTTTTTCACCTGCAACTAATGAAAAACTGTTTTTT
>-|-|TRBV15|TRBJ2-1
CATSISSSYNEQFF
TGTGCCACCAGCATATCGAGCTCCTACAATGAGCAGTTCTTC